This TCR beta chain came from a study of blood T cell repertoires in COVID-19 (dated by TCRdb to about 2020). In terms of the full investigation: Collaborator samples came from the United States, Italy and Spain and covered acute and convalescent phases of COVID-19. A de-identified subject ID, COVID-19 status, age in years and sex were almost always included in the sample metadata. A freely available public database, intended as a resource for researchers studying the immune response to SARS-CoV-2, is where the repertoires were released. The material from the prospective study consisted of cDNA or gDNA derived from T cells, B-cell-depleted T cells, or PBMCs. The dataset comprised deeply sampled blood TCRbeta repertoires from subjects exposed to, actively infected with, or recovered from COVID-19. Where HLA class I and class II types were available, the types were taken from metadata supplied by the sample provider, not from assay-based typing. Samples were obtained from the ongoing ImmuneRACE study (first 160 participants) and from roughly 1,300 subjects provided by 6 global collaborators. Overall study outcomes, separate from this receptor: The quantity of clinical and demographic metadata differed by source and by participant and was supplied without curation.

Remarks on this clone: The antigen it binds to is not known. Per-base quality was not reported, and no clone a single base away is much larger than it.

TCRbeta CDR3 regions were amplified from genomic DNA using the immunoSEQ Assay, a bias-controlled multiplex PCR. As for the original processing: Within the assay, amplification of reference gene primers was used to estimate how many nucleated cells each sample contained. Sequence reads were collapsed and filtered to measure the absolute abundance of every unique TCRbeta CDR3 rearrangement. For each sample, productive Simpson clonality was calculated as the square root of Simpson's diversity index across productive rearrangements. The immuneACCESS repertoire file appears here via TCRdb, limited to in-frame rearrangements. These files lack a portion of the clones; in checked studies, under half of the deficit traces to unresolved V genes, and the cause of the others is not known. V, J and clone size are taken as reported in that table, and D and trimming were inferred from the DNA itself. The sample profile shows approximately 70,000 clones; approximately 90% of them were found once. 2.6% of the sample comes from the top ten.

Taken from the germline V gene, the CDR1 and CDR2 loops are MNHEY and SVGAGI. The CDR3 goes from the cysteine to the phenylalanine over 15 residues. Only the CDR3 region is kept as DNA, spanning 45 bases read in frame from base 1. Trimming removed 5 bases from V and 1 base from J; the gene matches leave 4 bases unexplained. In Seattle, one collaborating source enrolled patients while the infection was active and tracked those patients longitudinally over the course of disease. Collaborating institutions collected whole blood in K2EDTA tubes following their own protocols. For TCRbeta analysis, collaborator samples were shipped as frozen whole blood, as isolated PBMCs, or as DNA extracted from either sample type.

This chain joins TRBV6-5 to TRBJ1-3; 8 bases in the junction line up with TRBD1. The clonotype originates from a man aged 45-65 years with COVID-19, enrolled during active disease. Sequenced sample: peripheral blood. The bases read TGTGCCAGCAGTCCGGGACAGGCGTCTGGAAACACCATATATTTT. Its translation is CASSPGQASGNTIYF.